The following is a TCR beta chain sequence with its context. This specimen comes from a study of blood T cell repertoires in COVID-19. In the study overall: Sample material is recorded as cDNA or gDNA derived from T cells, B-cell-depleted T cells, or PBMCs.

Generated by immunoSEQ multiplex PCR, the TCRdb table keeps only in-frame clones and is missing some. The sample lists 80,000 or so clones; roughly 79% were seen once. Sequencing input: peripheral blood. The sequence was obtained from a man older than 75 with acute or convalescent COVID-19.

Here the CDR3 DNA reads TGTGCCAGCAGTTCACCGGGACTAGGTGCTGAGCAGTTCTTC. Protein product: CASSSPGLGAEQFF. The chain has TRBV28 and TRBJ2-1; 8 bases agree with TRBD2. V was clipped by 4 bases and J by 9 bases; unmatched bases: 8. CDR1 is MDHEN and CDR2 is SYDVKM in the germline V gene. The CDR3 has 14 residues. The variable domain in full, completed from reference TRBV28 and TRBJ2-1, reads DVKVTQSSRYLVKRTGEKVFLECVQDMDHENMFWYRQDPGLGLRLIYFSYDVKMKEKGDIPEGYSVSREKKERFSLILESASTNQTSMYLCASSSPGLGAEQFFGPGTRLTVL.